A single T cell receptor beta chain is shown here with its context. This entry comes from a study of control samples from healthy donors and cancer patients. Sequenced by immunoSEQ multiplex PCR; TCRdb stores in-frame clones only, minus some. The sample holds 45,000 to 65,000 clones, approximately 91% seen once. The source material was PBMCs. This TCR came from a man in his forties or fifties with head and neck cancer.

The CDR3 region has the DNA TGTGCTAGTGGCCACAGGGGTGAGCAGTTCTTC. This codes for CASGHRGEQFF. The chain combines TRBV12-5 with TRBJ2-1; 7 positions agree with TRBD1. Germline values: CDR1 LGHNT, CDR2 FRNRAP. V lost 6 bases, J lost 9 bases, and 2 bases stayed unmatched. The CDR3 is 11 amino acids.